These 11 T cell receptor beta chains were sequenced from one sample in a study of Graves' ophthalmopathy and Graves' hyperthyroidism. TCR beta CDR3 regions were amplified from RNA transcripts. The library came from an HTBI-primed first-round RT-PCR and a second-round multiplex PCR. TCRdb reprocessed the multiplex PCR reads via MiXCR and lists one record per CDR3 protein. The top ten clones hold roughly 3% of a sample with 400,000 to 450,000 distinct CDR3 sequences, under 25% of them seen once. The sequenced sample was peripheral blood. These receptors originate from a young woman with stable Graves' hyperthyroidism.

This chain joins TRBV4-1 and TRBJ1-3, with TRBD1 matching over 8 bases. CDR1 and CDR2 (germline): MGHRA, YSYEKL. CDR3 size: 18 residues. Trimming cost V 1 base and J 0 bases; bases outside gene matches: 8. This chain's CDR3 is CASSQGGQGAFSGNTIYF. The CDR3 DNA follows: TGCGCCAGCAGCCAAGGGGGGCAGGGGGCTTTCTCTGGAAACACCATATATTTT.

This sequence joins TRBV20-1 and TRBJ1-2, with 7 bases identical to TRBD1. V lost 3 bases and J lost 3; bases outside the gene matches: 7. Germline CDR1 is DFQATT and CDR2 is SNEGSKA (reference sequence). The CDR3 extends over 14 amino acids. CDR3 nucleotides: TGCAGTGCTAGTCCCCAGGGGGGATACTATGGCTACACCTTC. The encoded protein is CSASPQGGYYGYTF.

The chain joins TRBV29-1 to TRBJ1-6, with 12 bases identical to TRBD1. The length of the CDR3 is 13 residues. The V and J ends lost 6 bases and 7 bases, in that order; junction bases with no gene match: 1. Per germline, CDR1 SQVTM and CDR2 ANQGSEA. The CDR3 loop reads CSVGTGGNSPLHF. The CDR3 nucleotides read TGCAGCGTCGGGACAGGGGGCAATTCACCCCTCCACTTT. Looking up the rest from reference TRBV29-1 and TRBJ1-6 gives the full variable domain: SAVISQKPSRDICQRGTSLTIQCQVDSQVTMMFWYRQQPGQSLTLIATANQGSEATYESGFVIDKFPISRPNLTFSTLTVSNMSPEDSSIYLCSVGTGGNSPLHFGNGTRLTVT.

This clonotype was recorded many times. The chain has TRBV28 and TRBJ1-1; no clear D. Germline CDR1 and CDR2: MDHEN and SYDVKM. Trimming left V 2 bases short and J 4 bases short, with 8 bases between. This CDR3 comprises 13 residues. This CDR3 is CASSLAEGTEAFF. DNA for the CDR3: TGTGCCAGCAGTTTAGCGGAGGGCACTGAAGCTTTCTTT.

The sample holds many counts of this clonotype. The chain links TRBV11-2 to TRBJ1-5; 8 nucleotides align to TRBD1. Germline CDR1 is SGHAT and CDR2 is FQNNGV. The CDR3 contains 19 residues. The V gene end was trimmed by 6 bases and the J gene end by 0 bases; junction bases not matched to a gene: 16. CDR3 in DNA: TGTGCCAGCAGTTTAAACCCGGGACAGGATAAGACTAGCAATCAGCCCCAGCATTTT. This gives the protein CASSLNPGQDKTSNQPQHF.

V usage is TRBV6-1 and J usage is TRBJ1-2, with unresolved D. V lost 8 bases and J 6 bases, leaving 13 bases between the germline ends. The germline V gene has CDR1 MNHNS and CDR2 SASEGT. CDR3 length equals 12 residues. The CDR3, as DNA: TGTGCCAGCGGCAGGCGAGAGGATGGCTACACCTTC. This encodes CASGRREDGYTF.

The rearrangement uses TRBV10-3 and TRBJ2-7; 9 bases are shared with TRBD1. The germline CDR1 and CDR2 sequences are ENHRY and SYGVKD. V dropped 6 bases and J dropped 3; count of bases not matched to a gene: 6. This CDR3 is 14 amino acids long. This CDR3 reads CAISPGTGRYEQYF. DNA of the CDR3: TGTGCCATCAGCCCCGGGACAGGGCGCTACGAGCAGTACTTC.

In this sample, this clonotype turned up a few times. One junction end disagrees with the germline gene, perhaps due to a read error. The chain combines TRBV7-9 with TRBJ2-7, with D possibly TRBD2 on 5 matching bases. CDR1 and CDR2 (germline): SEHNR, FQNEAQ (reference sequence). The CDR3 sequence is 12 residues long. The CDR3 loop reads CASSRYPDSPHF. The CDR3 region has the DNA TGTGCCAGCAGCCGCTACCCGGACTCGCCTCACTTC.

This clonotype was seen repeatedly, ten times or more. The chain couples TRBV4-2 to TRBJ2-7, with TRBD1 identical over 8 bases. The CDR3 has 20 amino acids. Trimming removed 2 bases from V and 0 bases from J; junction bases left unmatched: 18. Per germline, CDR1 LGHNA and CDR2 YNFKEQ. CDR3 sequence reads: CASSQNIRDRRYLHSYEQYF. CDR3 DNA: TGTGCCAGCAGCCAAAATATCCGGGACAGGCGATACCTGCACTCCTACGAGCAGTACTTC.

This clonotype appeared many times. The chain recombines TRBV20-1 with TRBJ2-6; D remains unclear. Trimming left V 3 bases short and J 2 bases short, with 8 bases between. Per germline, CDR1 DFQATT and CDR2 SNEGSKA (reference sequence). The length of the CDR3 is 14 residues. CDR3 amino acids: CSASLGTGANVLTF. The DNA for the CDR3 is TGCAGTGCTAGTTTGGGGACTGGGGCCAACGTCCTGACTTTC.

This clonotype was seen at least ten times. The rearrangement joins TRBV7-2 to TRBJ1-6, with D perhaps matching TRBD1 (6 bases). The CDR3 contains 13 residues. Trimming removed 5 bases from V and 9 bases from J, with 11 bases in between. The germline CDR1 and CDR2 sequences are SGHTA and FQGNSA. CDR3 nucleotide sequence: TGTGCCAGCAGCACACAGGGTAGTTCACCCCTCCACTTT. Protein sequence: CASSTQGSSPLHF.